This T cell receptor (beta chain) came from a study of blood T cell repertoires in COVID-19. The overall study: From the United States, Italy and Spain came samples of acute and convalescent COVID-19. In each case, the material was cDNA or gDNA derived from T cells, B-cell-depleted T cells, or PBMCs.

Per the study methods: Counts of nucleated cells, estimated from reference gene primer amplification, were obtained. Only in-frame clones appear in the TCRdb table, and some are missing; sequencing was by immunoSEQ multiplex PCR. V, J and clone size reflect that table, while D and trimming were determined from the DNA. Of a few hundred thousand clones listed, around 90% are singletons. Germline V lookup: CDR1 LNHDA, CDR2 SQIVND (reference sequence). Trimming cost V 7 bases and J 5 bases; bases outside gene matches: 12. This CDR3 region has 15 residues. The table lists this clone with a few counts. During active infection, Seattle patients enrolled and were then monitored through disease.

The genes are TRBV19 and TRBJ2-5; 8 nucleotides line up with TRBD1. The sequencing sample was made of peripheral blood. The clonotype comes from a woman aged 45-59 years with COVID-19, enrolled during active disease. The CDR3 region is CASTNVAGGRETQYF. CDR3 DNA: TGTGCCAGTACCAACGTGGCAGGGGGCCGGGAGACCCAGTACTTC.